Below, 6 T cell receptor beta chains from the same sample are listed, as sequenced in a study of Ad26.COV2.S vaccination and SARS-CoV-2 variants (dated by TCRdb to the early 2020s). The treatment or condition label here, explained by the study, means: about 20 received Ad26.COV2.S at low or high dose, single or two shots; a few received placebo; per-sample allocation not given. Repertoires of vaccine and placebo recipients were sequenced from samples collected on day 63 after the first injection. The library was generated by the immunoSEQ multiplex PCR assay. The clones in this table, taken by TCRdb from immuneACCESS, are in-frame only. Not every clone is retained; where verified, under half of the shortfall comes from an unresolved V gene, and the cause of the rest is unknown. The sample records hundreds of thousands of clones, about 91% of which are singletons. The biggest ten clones account for about 2.5% of the sample.

The sample here was peripheral blood, taken in a trial of Ad26.COV2.S vaccine versus placebo. The receptors were gathered from a person aged 18-65 years who received the Ad26.COV2.S COVID-19 vaccine or a placebo.

The genes are TRBV7-9 and TRBJ2-5, with 11 bases fitting TRBD2. The trim removed 2 bases at V and 4 bases at J, leaving 6 bases unmatched. This CDR3 is built from 16 residues. Per germline, CDR1 SEHNR and CDR2 FQNEAQ (reference sequence). CDR3 DNA: TGTGCCAGCAGCTTAAGTAGCGGGGGGGCGAGAGAGACCCAGTACTTC. This encodes CASSLSSGGARETQYF.

The gene calls are TRBV6-1 and TRBJ1-5, with 9 bases aligning to TRBD1. V lost 2 bases, J lost 9 bases, and 5 bases stayed unmatched. The germline CDR1 and CDR2 sequences are MNHNS and SASEGT. CDR3 length: 14 residues. Here the CDR3 DNA reads TGTGCCAGCAGTGAAACAGGGGGCGTGTGGCCCCAGCATTTT. This codes for CASSETGGVWPQHF.

This chain connects TRBV5-6 to TRBJ1-1; D may be TRBD1 (5 bases). Germline V CDR1 and CDR2: SGHDT, YYEEEE. V lost 5 bases and J 3 bases, leaving 17 bases between the germline ends. The CDR3 spans 15 residues. This chain's CDR3 is CASSYSLRGDTEAFF. The CDR3 DNA is TGTGCCAGCAGTTATTCCCTCCGGGGGGACACTGAAGCTTTCTTT. Complete variable domain (other parts from reference TRBV5-6 and TRBJ1-1): DAGVTQSPTHLIKTRGQQVTLRCSPKSGHDTVSWYQQALGQGPQFIFQYYEEEERQRGNFPDRFSGHQFPNYSSELNVNALLLGDSALYLCASSYSLRGDTEAFFGQGTRLTVV.

The chain couples TRBV7-8 to TRBJ2-3; a weak D match, TRBD1 (6 bases). From germline, CDR1 is SGHVS and CDR2 FQNEAQ. V was clipped by 2 bases and J by 1 base, with 13 bases between them. This CDR3 region has 16 residues. The CDR3 nucleotides are TGTGCCAGCAGCTTACGGGACAAAGGGGGCACAGATACGCAGTATTTT. Amino acids: CASSLRDKGGTDTQYF. Drawing the rest from reference TRBV7-8 and TRBJ2-3, the complete variable domain is GAGVSQSPRYKVAKRGQDVALRCDPISGHVSLFWYQQALGQGPEFLTYFQNEAQLDKSGLPSDRFFAERPEGSVSTLKIQRTQQEDSAVYLCASSLRDKGGTDTQYFGPGTRLTVL.

This clone was observed a few times. The rearrangement joins TRBV5-6 to TRBJ2-1, with unresolved D. Trimming left V 4 bases short and J 0 bases short, with 8 bases between. The germline gives CDR1 SGHDT, CDR2 YYEEEE. The CDR3 sequence is 14 residues long. This chain's CDR3 is CASSLVGSYNEQFF. In nucleotides, the CDR3 is TGTGCCAGCAGCCTGGTGGGCTCCTACAATGAGCAGTTCTTC.

A word on this clone: Other DNA sequences in this sample translate to the same CDR3. The CDR3 loop is CASSHRQNTEAFF. DNA of the CDR3: TGTGCCAGCAGCCACCGACAGAACACTGAAGCTTTCTTT. The chain couples TRBV6-5 to TRBJ1-1; D call uncertain. CDR3 length: 13 residues. The ends were cut back, 6 bases at V and 1 base at J, with 9 bases in the middle. CDR1 and CDR2 from the germline V gene are MNHEY and SVGAGI.